Shown below are 2 T cell receptor beta chains from a single sample sequenced in a study of blood T cell repertoires in COVID-19. The assay was immunoSEQ multiplex PCR, and TCRdb's table has in-frame clones only and misses some. The sample yields 310,000 or so clones, approximately 89% seen once. Sequenced material: peripheral blood. The receptors were gathered from a woman aged 30 to 39 with COVID-19, enrolled during active disease.

This clone appeared a single time. The J gene is TRBJ2-2, the V gene TRBV21-1; TRBD2 was called by the table and not checked on the DNA. TRBV21-1 is classified as a pseudogene. The CDR3 runs 14 residues. CDR3 coding DNA: TGTGCCAGCAGCAAAAAGTCTAGCACCGGGGAGCTGTTTTTT. Residues: CASSKKSSTGELFF.

The rearrangement uses TRBV9 and TRBJ2-1, with D maybe TRBD2 (5 bases). Per the germline V gene, CDR1 is SGDLS and CDR2 is YYNGEE. Between the trimmed V and J ends, which lost 3 bases and 5 bases, there was a span of 9 bases. There are 13 residues in the CDR3. This chain's CDR3 is CASSAGLDNEQFF. Here the CDR3 DNA reads TGTGCCAGCAGCGCCGGACTGGACAATGAGCAGTTCTTC.